This TCR beta chain appears in the sequencing data of a study of PD-L1 blockade in urothelial cancer. Across the whole study: Patients' atezolizumab regimen, 1,200 mg intravenously every 3 weeks, began in 2014. Most of the roughly 30 patients were men whose urothelial cancer was bladder-origin.

As to time point: peripheral blood 6 weeks after treatment start. CDR3 size: 15 residues. J lost 5 bases, V lost 3 bases, and 11 bases had no gene match. In germline, CDR1 is SGHDT, CDR2 YYEEEE. Produced via immunoSEQ multiplex PCR; TCRdb's table is partial and in-frame only. In the table there are tens of thousands of clones, more than 80% of which are singletons. This sample comprised PBMCs, obtained around atezolizumab (anti-PD-L1) treatment. V and J are TRBV5-6 and TRBJ2-7, with 7 bases that match TRBD1. The TCR was taken from a man between 65 and 85 years old with urothelial cancer. DNA of the CDR3: TGTGCCAGCAGCTACGCCGGGACAGTGTCAAACGAGCAGTACTTC. Translation gives CASSYAGTVSNEQYF. The full variable domain, rest sourced from reference TRBV5-6 and TRBJ2-7, is DAGVTQSPTHLIKTRGQQVTLRCSPKSGHDTVSWYQQALGQGPQFIFQYYEEEERQRGNFPDRFSGHQFPNYSSELNVNALLLGDSALYLCASSYAGTVSNEQYFGPGTRLTVT.